The subject of this entry is one T cell receptor (beta chain). This clonotype has at least ten counts. Its antigen specificity is not known. Per-base qualities were not stored, and no clone one base away is much larger. This specimen's treatment or condition label, per the study, means: in vitro stimulation with specific CMV peptide epitopes to enrich CMV-specific T cells. For sequencing, an Illumina HiSeq 1500 was employed. The raw public reads went through TCRdb reprocessing: fastp at Q25, MiXCR clone calling, in-frame beta chains kept. Duplicate CDR3 protein sequences are folded into a single record with the most common DNA and genes. For this sample there are about 900,000 distinct CDR3 sequences; roughly 31% appear just once. Jointly, the top ten make up about an eighth of the sample. The data belong to a study of T cell repertoires in cytomegalovirus infection (dated by TCRdb to between 2019 and 2020). Regarding the research as a whole: Alongside well-studied HLA-B-restricted epitopes, the peptide stimulations were aimed at recently identified HLA-C-restricted CMV epitopes, whose presentation resists viral immunomodulation. Donor HLA type was relevant to the analysis, as public TCR beta signatures indicated carriage of CMV infection together with the matching HLA type. Summary of the overall study and its limitations: The ex vivo response was dominated by HLA-C-restricted CMV-specific TCR beta clonotypes, and the single most frequent clonotype in two of eight donors was supplied by these HLA-C-restricted clonotypes. In both this cohort and an independent roughly 400-donor cohort, the cumulative frequency of public TCR beta family members distinguished carriers of CMV infection plus the relevant HLA type.

The sample here was cultured CD8+ T cells from PBMCs, taken from culture after CMV antigen stimulation. This clonotype originated in a human donor in good health (CMV status not recorded). Some clones in this sample may be carry-over from other donors' samples.

The CDR3 sequence is CASSLAPVDHNEQFF. At the DNA level, the sequence is TGTGCCAGCAGCTTAGCCCCGGTAGACCACAATGAGCAGTTCTTC. The rearranged segments are TRBV7-2 and TRBJ2-1; no D gene is confidently identified. The CDR3 goes from the cysteine to the phenylalanine over 15 residues. The kept DNA is CDR3 alone, 45 bases in frame from the first base. Trimming at the junction amounts to 0 bases on V and 5 bases on J, and the germline ends lie 11 bases apart. Per the germline V gene, SGHTA is the CDR1 and FQGNSA is the CDR2.